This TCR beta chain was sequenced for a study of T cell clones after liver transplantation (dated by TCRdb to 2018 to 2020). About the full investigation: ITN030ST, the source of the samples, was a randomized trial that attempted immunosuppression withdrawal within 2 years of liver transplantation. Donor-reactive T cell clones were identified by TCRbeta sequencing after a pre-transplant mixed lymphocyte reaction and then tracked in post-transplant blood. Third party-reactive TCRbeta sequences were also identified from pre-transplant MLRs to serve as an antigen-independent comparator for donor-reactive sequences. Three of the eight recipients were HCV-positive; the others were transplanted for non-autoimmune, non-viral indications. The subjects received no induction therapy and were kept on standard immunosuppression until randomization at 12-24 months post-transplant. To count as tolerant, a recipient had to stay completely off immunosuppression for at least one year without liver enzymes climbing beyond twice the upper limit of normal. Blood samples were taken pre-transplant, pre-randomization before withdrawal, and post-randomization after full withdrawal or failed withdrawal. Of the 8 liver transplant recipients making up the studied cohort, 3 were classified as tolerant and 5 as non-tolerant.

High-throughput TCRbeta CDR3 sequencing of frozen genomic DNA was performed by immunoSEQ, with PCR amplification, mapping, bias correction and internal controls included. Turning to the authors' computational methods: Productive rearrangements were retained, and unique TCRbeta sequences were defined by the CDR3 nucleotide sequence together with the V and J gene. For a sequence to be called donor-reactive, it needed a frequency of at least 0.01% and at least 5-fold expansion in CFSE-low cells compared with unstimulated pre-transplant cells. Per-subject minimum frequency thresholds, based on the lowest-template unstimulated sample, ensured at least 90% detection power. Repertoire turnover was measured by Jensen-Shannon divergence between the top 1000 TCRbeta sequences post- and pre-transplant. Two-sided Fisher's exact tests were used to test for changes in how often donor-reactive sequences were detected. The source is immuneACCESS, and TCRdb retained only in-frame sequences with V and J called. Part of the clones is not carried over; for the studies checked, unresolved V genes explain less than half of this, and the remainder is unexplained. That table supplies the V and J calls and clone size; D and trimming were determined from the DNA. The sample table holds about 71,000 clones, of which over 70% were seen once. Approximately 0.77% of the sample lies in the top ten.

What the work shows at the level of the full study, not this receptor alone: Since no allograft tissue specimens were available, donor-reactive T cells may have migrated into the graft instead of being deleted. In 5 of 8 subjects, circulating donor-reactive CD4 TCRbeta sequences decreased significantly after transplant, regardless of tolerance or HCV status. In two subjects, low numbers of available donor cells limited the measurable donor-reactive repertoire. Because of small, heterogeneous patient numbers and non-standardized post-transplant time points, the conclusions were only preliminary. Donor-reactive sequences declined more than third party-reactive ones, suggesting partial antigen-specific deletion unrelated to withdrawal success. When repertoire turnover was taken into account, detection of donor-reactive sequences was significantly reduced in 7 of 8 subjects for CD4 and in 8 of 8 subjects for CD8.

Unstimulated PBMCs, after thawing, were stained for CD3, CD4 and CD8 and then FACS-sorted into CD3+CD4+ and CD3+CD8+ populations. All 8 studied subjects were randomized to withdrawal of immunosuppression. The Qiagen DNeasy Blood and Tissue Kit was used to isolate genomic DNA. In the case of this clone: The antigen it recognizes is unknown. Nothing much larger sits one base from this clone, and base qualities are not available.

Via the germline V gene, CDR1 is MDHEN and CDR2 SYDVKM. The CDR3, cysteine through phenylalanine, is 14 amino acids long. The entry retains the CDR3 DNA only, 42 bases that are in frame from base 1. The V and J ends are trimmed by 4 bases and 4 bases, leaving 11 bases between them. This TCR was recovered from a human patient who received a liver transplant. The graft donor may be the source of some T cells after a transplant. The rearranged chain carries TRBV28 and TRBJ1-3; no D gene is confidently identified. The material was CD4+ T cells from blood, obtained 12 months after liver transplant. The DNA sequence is TGTGCCAGCAGTTCTCTGGGGAAAGGAAACACCATATATTTT. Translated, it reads CASSSLGKGNTIYF.